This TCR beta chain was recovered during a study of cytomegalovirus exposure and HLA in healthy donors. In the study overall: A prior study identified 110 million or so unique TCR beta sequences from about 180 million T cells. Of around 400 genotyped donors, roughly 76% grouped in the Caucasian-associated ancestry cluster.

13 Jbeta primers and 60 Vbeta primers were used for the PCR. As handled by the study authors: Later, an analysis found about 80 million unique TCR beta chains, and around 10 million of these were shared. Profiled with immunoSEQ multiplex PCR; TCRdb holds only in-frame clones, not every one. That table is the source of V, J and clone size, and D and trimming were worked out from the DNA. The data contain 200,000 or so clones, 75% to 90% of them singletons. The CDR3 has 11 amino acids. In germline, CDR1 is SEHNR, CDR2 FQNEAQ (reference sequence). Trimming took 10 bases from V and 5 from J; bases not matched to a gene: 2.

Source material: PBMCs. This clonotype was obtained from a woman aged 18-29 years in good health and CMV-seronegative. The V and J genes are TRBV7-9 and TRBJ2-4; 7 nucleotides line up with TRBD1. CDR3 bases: TGTGCCATGCAGGGGGAAAACATTCAGTACTTC. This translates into CAMQGENIQYF.